This TCR beta chain was identified in a study of shared clonotypes between healthy human individuals. Background on the study: With ages of 18 to 49, the donors were two women and a few men.

In regard to this clone: Its antigen is undetermined.

The length of the CDR3 is 13 residues. V was cut by 11 bases and J by 0 bases, with 14 bases left in between. Germline CDR1 is SEHNR and CDR2 is FQNEAQ (reference sequence). Study results and caveats: The small donor group covered limited genetic and exposure diversity. Tissues were not sampled, only blood, and their repertoires likely differ.

Unsorted samples, those not sorted, used about 90 million PBMCs for genomic DNA. Profiling relied on immunoSEQ multiplex PCR, and the TCRdb table lists in-frame clones only, not all of them. The sample records approximately 510,000 clones, about four fifths being singletons. The J gene is TRBJ2-7, the V gene TRBV7-9, with D possibly TRBD1 on 5 matching bases. Input material: PBMCs. This receptor was obtained from a woman aged 40 to 50 in good health. Some clones in this sample may be carry-over from other donors' samples. The CDR3: CASQGQSSYEQYF. The DNA of the CDR3 is TGTGCCTCCCAAGGACAAAGCTCCTACGAGCAGTACTTC. The full variable domain, with the rest looked up from reference TRBV7-9 and TRBJ2-7, is DTGVSQNPRHKITKRGQNVTFRCDPISEHNRLYWYRQTLGQGPEFLTYFQNEAQLEKSRLLSDRFSAERPKGSFSTLEIQRTEQGDSAMYLCASQGQSSYEQYFGPGTRLTVT.